One sample yielded the 29 T cell receptor beta chains listed below, sequenced in a study of T cells in Graves' hyperthyroidism and ophthalmopathy. Regions amplified from RNA transcripts were the TCR beta CDR3 regions. First-round RT-PCR targeting the TCR CDR3 was performed with the HTBI primer set. Each CDR3 protein gets one entry after TCRdb re-called the multiplex PCR reads with MiXCR. The profile shows more than 350,000 distinct CDR3 sequences, 15% of them singletons. Material for sequencing was blood. The receptors derive from a woman in her 30s with Graves' hyperthyroidism.

This clonotype was picked up a small number of times. J is TRBJ1-2 and V is TRBV4-1; no reliable D call. CDR3 length: 15 amino acids. The V gene lost 3 bases and the J gene lost 0 bases, with 11 bases spanning the gap. Germline-derived CDR1 and CDR2 are MGHRA and YSYEKL. The CDR3 DNA follows: TGCGCCAGCAGCCATGTGGCAGCTACTAACTATGGCTACACCTTC. Its protein product is CASSHVAATNYGYTF.

The sample holds many counts of this clonotype. This sequence joins TRBV12-3 or TRBV12-4 and TRBJ2-3, with a tentative D call TRBD2 (5 bases). CDR3 size: 16 residues. Trimming took off 4 bases at V and 0 bases at J, with 14 bases between the two ends. The CDR3, as DNA: TGTGCCAGCAGTTATCTTGTGACGGGGAGCACAGATACGCAGTATTTT. Translated, it gives CASSYLVTGSTDTQYF.

This clonotype was counted a few times. This rearrangement joins TRBV2 to TRBJ2-1; TRBD2 matches 11 bases. The CDR3 runs to 15 residues. Looked up from germline, CDR1 is SNHLY and CDR2 is FYNNEI. The trim removed 9 bases at V and 0 bases at J, leaving 4 bases unmatched. DNA for the CDR3: TGTGCCAGACTAGCGGGAGCCCCCTCCTACAATGAGCAGTTCTTC. As protein: CARLAGAPSYNEQFF.

A few counts support this clonotype. This rearrangement joins TRBV28 to TRBJ2-1; perhaps TRBD1 as D (5 bases). V lost 1 base, J lost 2 bases, and 9 bases lay in between. CDR1 is MDHEN, CDR2 SYDVKM, per germline. The CDR3 contains 15 residues. The CDR3 region is CASSLSIGAYNEQFF. CDR3 nucleotide sequence: TGTGCCAGCAGTTTATCCATAGGGGCCTACAATGAGCAGTTCTTC. Together with reference TRBV28 and TRBJ2-1, the CDR3 gives the full variable domain: DVKVTQSSRYLVKRTGEKVFLECVQDMDHENMFWYRQDPGLGLRLIYFSYDVKMKEKGDIPEGYSVSREKKERFSLILESASTNQTSMYLCASSLSIGAYNEQFFGPGTRLTVL.

This clonotype was counted ten times or more. CDR3 DNA: TGTGCCAGCAGCACTAGACTAGCGGGAGTAGGGACCGGGGAGCTGTTTTTT. It yields the protein CASSTRLAGVGTGELFF. The gene calls are TRBV7-2 and TRBJ2-2, with 12 bases that match TRBD2. Germline V gene sequence: CDR1 SGHTA, CDR2 FQGNSA. The CDR3 covers 17 residues. The ends lost 5 bases at V and 5 bases at J; junction bases unmatched: 9.

In its sample, this clonotype was seen many times. The chain employs TRBV3-1 and TRBJ1-1; the D is unclear. The V gene's germline CDR1 is LGHDT and CDR2 YNNKEL (reference sequence). V dropped 3 bases and J dropped 1 base, with 21 bases sitting between them. The CDR3 covers 18 residues. CDR3 loop: CASSQVFPSPTTNTEAFF. For the CDR3, the DNA is TGTGCCAGCAGCCAGGTTTTTCCATCACCAACAACGAACACTGAAGCTTTCTTT.

This chain joins TRBV28 and TRBJ1-5; D is unclear. CDR1 MDHEN and CDR2 SYDVKM come from the germline V gene. The CDR3 consists of 12 residues. V shed 7 bases and J shed 6 bases, with 10 bases lying between them. CDR3 region: CASTYQSQPQHF. The CDR3 region has the DNA TGTGCCAGCACTTATCAGAGTCAGCCCCAGCATTTT.

This clonotype was detected a few times. The CDR3 nucleotides are TGTGCCAGCAGCTTAACCGCCGGGGGGCTGGGCTATGGCTACACCTTC. It yields the protein CASSLTAGGLGYGYTF. The V and J genes are TRBV7-8 and TRBJ1-2; D is perhaps TRBD1 (6 bases). V lost 2 bases, J lost 4 bases, and 17 bases lay in between. CDR3 length: 16 amino acids. Germline V CDR1 and CDR2: SGHVS, FQNEAQ. Using reference TRBV7-8 and TRBJ1-2 for the parts outside the CDR3, the full variable domain is GAGVSQSPRYKVAKRGQDVALRCDPISGHVSLFWYQQALGQGPEFLTYFQNEAQLDKSGLPSDRFFAERPEGSVSTLKIQRTQQEDSAVYLCASSLTAGGLGYGYTFGSGTRLTVV.

Comment on this clonotype: This may come from a read error, since a much larger clone is one base off. The rearrangement uses TRBV12-3 or TRBV12-4 and TRBJ2-1; a possible D gene is TRBD2 (7 bases). CDR3 length: 16 residues. Trimming removed 6 bases at V and 4 bases at J, with 19 bases between. CDR3 nucleotides: TGTGCCAGCAGACTTAAGCAGGGGAGGGCTTACAATGAGCAGTTCTTC. It encodes CASRLKQGRAYNEQFF.

This clonotype appeared a few times. The chain is built from TRBV5-1 and TRBJ1-4; TRBD1 matches 8 bases. The CDR3 is made up of 17 amino acids. Germline-derived CDR1 and CDR2 are SGHRS and YFSETQ. V was clipped by 0 bases and J by 1 base; unmatched bases: 5. The CDR3 DNA reads as TGCGCCAGCAGCTTGGGGGACGGACAGGGAACTAATGAAAAACTGTTTTTT. It yields the protein CASSLGDGQGTNEKLFF.

The chain has TRBV6-9 and TRBJ2-3, with 9 bases aligning to TRBD1. CDR3 length: 15 residues. CDR1 is MNHGY and CDR2 is SVAAGI in the germline V gene. Trimming removed 6 bases from V and 4 bases from J; junction bases left unmatched: 8. DNA of the CDR3: TGTGCCAGCAGGCCAACAGGGGGCAGGGCAGATACGCAGTATTTT. As protein: CASRPTGGRADTQYF.

This clonotype was recorded a few times. The V call is TRBV5-1, the J call TRBJ1-4, with D maybe TRBD1 (5 bases). Germline V gives CDR1 SGHRS, CDR2 YFSETQ. This CDR3 has 14 amino acids. V was trimmed by 4 bases and J by 8 bases, leaving 15 bases between them. CDR3: CASSEGDRHEKLFF. CDR3 nucleotide sequence: TGCGCCAGCAGCGAAGGAGACAGACACGAAAAACTGTTTTTT.

About this clonotype: A much bigger clone sits one base away, suggesting this may be a read error. The chain employs TRBV20-1 and TRBJ2-3; no clear D. The CDR3 is made up of 15 amino acids. The germline V gene has CDR1 DFQATT and CDR2 SNEGSKA (reference sequence). Here the CDR3 DNA reads TGCAGTGCCACCCCAGCGAGCGCACAAACAGATACGCAGTGTTTT. It specifies CSATPASAQTDTQCF.

At least ten counts were recorded for this clonotype. The CDR3 bases are TGCGCCAGCAGCTTGGCGGCAGGGGACCGGGGCTACACCTTC. This codes for CASSLAAGDRGYTF. V usage is TRBV5-1 and J usage is TRBJ1-2; TRBD1 might be the D (6 bases). This CDR3 contains 14 residues. From germline, CDR1 is SGHRS and CDR2 YFSETQ. V gave up 0 bases and J gave up 8 bases, with 14 bases separating them. The full variable domain, its missing parts supplied by reference TRBV5-1 and TRBJ1-2, is KAGVTQTPRYLIKTRGQQVTLSCSPISGHRSVSWYQQTPGQGLQFLFEYFSETQRNKGNFPGRFSGRQFSNSRSEMNVSTLELGDSALYLCASSLAAGDRGYTFGSGTRLTVV.

There are many counts of this clonotype. The chain uses TRBV12-3 or TRBV12-4 and TRBJ2-7; D unresolved. V lost 6 bases to trimming and J lost 1 base, with 13 bases between them. CDR3 size: 14 residues. DNA of the CDR3: TGTGCCAGCAGCCCTCTACTGAGGTCCTACGAGCAGTACTTC. Amino acids: CASSPLLRSYEQYF.

There are a few counts of this clonotype. The rearrangement uses TRBV7-8 and TRBJ1-5; D may be TRBD1 (6 bases). The V and J ends lost 5 bases and 7 bases respectively, with 15 bases between them. The V gene's germline CDR1 is SGHVS and CDR2 FQNEAQ. CDR3 length equals 14 residues. The DNA of the CDR3 is TGTGCCAGCAGCCGGGACATGGGAGGCCAGCCCCAGCATTTT. It yields the protein CASSRDMGGQPQHF.

The sample holds many counts of this clonotype. The chain has TRBV9 and TRBJ1-5; the D is unclear. Per the germline V gene, CDR1 is SGDLS and CDR2 is YYNGEE. V was pared by 5 bases and J by 0 bases, with 9 bases between. This CDR3 has 14 residues. CDR3 bases: TGTGCCAGCAGTCTCAGTGATAGCAATCAGCCCCAGCATTTT. This codes for CASSLSDSNQPQHF.

In this sample, this clonotype turned up many times. The chain carries TRBV6-2 or TRBV6-3 and TRBJ2-1; D might be TRBD2 (6 bases). Per the germline V gene, CDR1 is MNHEY and CDR2 is SVGEGT. The CDR3 is 12 amino acids. The V end was cut by 5 bases, the J end by 11 bases, with 13 bases between. CDR3 loop: CASSIIGSQQFF. The CDR3, as DNA: TGTGCCAGCAGTATAATCGGGAGCCAGCAGTTCTTC.

This clonotype was seen only a few times. This chain joins TRBV7-9 and TRBJ2-1, with D possibly being TRBD2 (6 bases). There are 16 residues in the CDR3. V was pared by 6 bases and J by 1 base, with 16 bases between. Germline assignment: CDR1 SEHNR and CDR2 FQNEAQ (reference sequence). The CDR3 nucleotides are TGTGCCAGCAGTTCTACGGGACTCCGTTCCTACAATGAGCAGTTCTTC. It encodes CASSSTGLRSYNEQFF.

V is TRBV12-5 and J is TRBJ1-1; no clear D. Trimming pared 7 bases from V and 0 bases from J, leaving 9 bases between. There are 13 residues in the CDR3. Germline V gives CDR1 LGHNT, CDR2 FRNRAP. CDR3 bases: TGTGCTAGTGCCGCTCGTGTGAACACTGAAGCTTTCTTT. Its protein is CASAARVNTEAFF.

In its sample, this clonotype was seen many times. The J gene is TRBJ2-7, the V gene TRBV28; 9 bases are shared with TRBD2. This CDR3 region has 15 residues. The junction had 11 bases not matched to a gene; V was cut back by 2 bases and J by 9 bases. Germline V gene sequence: CDR1 MDHEN, CDR2 SYDVKM. CDR3 sequence (DNA): TGTGCCAGCAGTTTACCGGCTAGCGGGAACTTAAGGCAGTACTTC. Amino acid sequence: CASSLPASGNLRQYF.

The V gene is TRBV24-1, the J gene TRBJ2-4, with a tentative D call TRBD1 (6 bases). Germline V gene sequence: CDR1 KGHDR, CDR2 SFDVKD. Trimming removed 3 bases from V and 7 bases from J, with 15 bases in between. The CDR3 spans 15 residues. The CDR3 DNA follows: TGTGCCACCAGTGATGCAAACAGGGACGGGAACATTCAGTACTTC. Its translation is CATSDANRDGNIQYF.

Worth noting for this clonotype: This may be a read error, as it is one base from a much larger clone. The genes are TRBV7-2 and TRBJ2-7, with a tentative D call TRBD1 (6 bases). The CDR3 extends over 12 amino acids. V was clipped by 4 bases and J by 6 bases, with 10 bases between them. CDR1 and CDR2 from the germline V gene are SGHTA and FQGNSA. CDR3 residues: CTSSSGHGEQYF. The CDR3 region has the DNA TGTACCAGCAGCTCGGGACACGGCGAGCAGTACTTC. The variable domain in full, with the rest retrieved from reference TRBV7-2 and TRBJ2-7, is GAGVSQSPSNKVTEKGKDVELRCDPISGHTALYWYRQSLGQGLEFLIYFQGNSAPDKSGLPSDRFSAERTGGSVSTLTIQRTQQEDSAVYLCTSSSGHGEQYFGPGTRLTVT.

This clonotype has only a few counts. A read error may produce the germline difference seen at one junction end. The genes are TRBV20-1 and TRBJ2-5; the D gene is possibly TRBD2 (7 bases). The germline V gene has CDR1 DFQATT and CDR2 SNEGSKA (reference sequence). The length of the CDR3 is 14 residues. CDR3 bases: TGCAGTGCTCTAACCGCGGGGGCACAAGGGACCCAGTACTTC. This codes for CSALTAGAQGTQYF.

The chain carries TRBV28 and TRBJ2-3; possible D gene TRBD2, 6 bases. This CDR3 contains 15 residues. V lost 3 bases to trimming and J lost 5 bases, with 15 bases between them. The germline V gene has CDR1 MDHEN and CDR2 SYDVKM. This chain's CDR3 is CASSFGGAHIDTQYF. CDR3 coding DNA: TGTGCCAGCAGTTTTGGAGGGGCACACATAGATACGCAGTATTTT.

This clonotype came up a few times. The J gene is TRBJ2-1, the V gene TRBV20-1; 8 bases align to TRBD2. The CDR3 extends over 15 amino acids. Per the germline V gene, CDR1 is DFQATT and CDR2 is SNEGSKA (reference sequence). V shed 2 bases, J shed 4 bases, and the junction held 7 bases outside the gene matches. Written as DNA, the CDR3 is TGCAGTGCTAGATTCGCCGGGAGGGTTTACAATGAGCAGTTCTTC. Amino acid sequence: CSARFAGRVYNEQFF.

The chain employs TRBV20-1 and TRBJ1-2; D is possibly TRBD1 (5 bases). The germline gives CDR1 DFQATT, CDR2 SNEGSKA (reference sequence). CDR3 length: 12 residues. With 6 bases removed from V and 8 bases from J, the gap between germline ends came to 16 bases. The CDR3 reads CSARELDKGYTF. In DNA form, the CDR3 reads TGCAGTGCACGTGAGCTGGACAAAGGCTACACCTTC.

This clonotype was detected only a few times. V gene TRBV20-1 combines with J gene TRBJ1-5; D is possibly TRBD1 (5 bases). There are 17 residues in the CDR3. The germline CDR1 and CDR2 sequences are DFQATT and SNEGSKA (reference sequence). V lost 1 base, J lost 4 bases, and 20 bases lay in between. The CDR3 DNA reads as TGCAGTGCTAGAGTATTTATGCGGCAGTCAGGGAATCAGCCCCAGCATTTT. As protein: CSARVFMRQSGNQPQHF.

The CDR3 loop reads CSAREGGKGTSGRAAGELFF. DNA of the CDR3: TGCAGTGCTAGAGAGGGGGGGAAAGGAACTAGCGGGAGGGCCGCCGGGGAGCTGTTTTTT. V is TRBV20-1 and J is TRBJ2-2; 13 positions match TRBD2. This CDR3 is built from 20 residues. CDR1 and CDR2 (germline): DFQATT, SNEGSKA (reference sequence). The ends lost 0 bases at V and 6 bases at J; junction bases unmatched: 16.